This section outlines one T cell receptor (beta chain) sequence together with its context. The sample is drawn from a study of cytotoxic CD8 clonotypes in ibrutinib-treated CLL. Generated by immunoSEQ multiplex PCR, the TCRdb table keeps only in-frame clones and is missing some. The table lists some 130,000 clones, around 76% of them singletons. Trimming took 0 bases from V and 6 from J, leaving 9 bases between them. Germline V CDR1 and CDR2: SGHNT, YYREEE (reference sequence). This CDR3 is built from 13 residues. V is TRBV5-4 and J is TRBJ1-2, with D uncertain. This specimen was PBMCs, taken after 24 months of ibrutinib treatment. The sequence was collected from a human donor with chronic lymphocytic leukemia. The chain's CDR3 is CASSLDVPNGYTF. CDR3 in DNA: TGTGCCAGCAGCTTGGACGTACCGAATGGCTACACCTTC.